Shown below are 10 T cell receptor beta chains from a single sample sequenced in a study of regulatory T cells in long-lasting Graves disease. Time point specified: newly diagnosed GD, antithyroid drugs for less than 3 months. PBMCs were the source of the RNA used for TCR sequencing. For TCR beta, libraries came from iRepertoire HTBI primers and Arm-PCR of CDR3 regions. Each CDR3 protein is one row after TCRdb ran MiXCR on the multiplex PCR reads. Found here are almost 450,000 distinct CDR3 sequences, approximately 16% of them singletons; the top ten hold around 10%. This sample also appeared in a second study, on T cells in Graves' hyperthyroidism and ophthalmopathy.

Specimen: peripheral blood mononuclear cells (PBMCs), collected at new diagnosis, from a patient treated with antithyroid drugs. The receptor source for this set is a woman in her twenties or thirties with Graves disease.

As DNA, the CDR3 is TGTGCCATCAGTCCCGGGACTAGCGGAAGGGGCTCCTACGAGCAGTACTTC. Protein product: CAISPGTSGRGSYEQYF. J is TRBJ2-7 and V is TRBV10-3; the match to TRBD2 covers 11 bases. This CDR3 is built from 17 residues. Germline-derived CDR1 and CDR2 are ENHRY and SYGVKD. Losses at the gene ends were 5 bases for V and 0 bases for J; bases not matched to a gene: 9.

This clonotype was seen a handful of times. This rearrangement joins TRBV7-9 to TRBJ1-2; D is possibly TRBD1 (6 bases). This CDR3 region has 12 residues. Per germline, CDR1 SEHNR and CDR2 FQNEAQ (reference sequence). V lost 2 bases to trimming and J lost 7 bases, with 8 bases between them. The CDR3 nucleotides are TGTGCCAGCAGCTTAATGGGGGCTGGCTACACCTTC. As protein: CASSLMGAGYTF.

In its sample, this clonotype was seen many times. V is TRBV27 and J is TRBJ2-3, with D possibly matching TRBD2 (8 bases). The CDR3 covers 17 residues. With 5 bases removed from V and 3 bases from J, the gap between germline ends came to 21 bases. Germline assignment: CDR1 MNHEY and CDR2 SMNVEV (reference sequence). CDR3 nucleotide sequence: TGTGCCAGCAGTGCCTACAGGGGTCTAGCGGGTACAGATACGCAGTATTTT. The encoded protein is CASSAYRGLAGTDTQYF.

This clonotype was recorded at least ten times. The chain recombines TRBV10-3 with TRBJ2-5; TRBD2 agrees at 7 bases. Germline V gives CDR1 ENHRY, CDR2 SYGVKD. This CDR3 comprises 17 residues. V lost 3 bases, J lost 7 bases, and 17 bases stayed unmatched. The CDR3 protein is CAISDSSGVQREGTQYF. DNA for the CDR3: TGTGCCATCAGTGATTCCTCGGGGGTCCAGCGGGAAGGGACCCAGTACTTC.

This clonotype has ten or more counts. This sequence joins TRBV19 and TRBJ2-1; TRBD2 might be the D (6 bases). This CDR3 contains 16 residues. Germline values: CDR1 LNHDA, CDR2 SQIVND (reference sequence). Trimming left V 5 bases short and J 9 bases short, with 23 bases between. The CDR3 DNA reads as TGTGCCAGTAGTGCCCGGGGTAGCGGTGCCCCGGTTGAGCAGTTCTTC. Its protein product is CASSARGSGAPVEQFF.

The sample holds many counts of this clonotype. The chain employs TRBV20-1 and TRBJ1-1, with D maybe TRBD1 (5 bases). This CDR3 has 14 residues. Trimming stripped 1 base from V and 2 bases from J, with 11 bases between. Germline CDR1 is DFQATT and CDR2 is SNEGSKA (reference sequence). CDR3 DNA: TGCAGTGCTAGAGCCAGACAGCCAAACACTGAAGCTTTCTTT. The encoded protein is CSARARQPNTEAFF.

Many counts were recorded for this clonotype. The V gene is TRBV6-1, the J gene TRBJ2-1; the D gene is possibly TRBD2 (7 bases). With 8 bases removed from V and 9 bases from J, the gap between germline ends came to 11 bases. The germline gives CDR1 MNHNS, CDR2 SASEGT. The CDR3 consists of 11 residues. CDR3 DNA: TGTGCCAGCGGGGGGGCCGGTGAGCAGTTCTTC. Its protein is CASGGAGEQFF.

The gene calls are TRBV5-6 and TRBJ2-7; D ambiguous. The CDR3 is 15 amino acids. Trimming took off 4 bases at V and 2 bases at J, with 16 bases between the two ends. Germline V gene lookup returns CDR1 SGHDT and CDR2 YYEEEE. The DNA for the CDR3 is TGTGCCAGCAGCACCATTCCGCAGGCCACCTACGAGCAGTACTTC. Translation gives CASSTIPQATYEQYF.

This clonotype was seen ten or more times. This rearrangement joins TRBV30 to TRBJ2-7, with 9 bases identical to TRBD2. J was trimmed by 2 bases and V by 4 bases; bases with no gene match: 6. The CDR3 runs to 14 residues. CDR1 GTSNPN and CDR2 SVGIG come from the germline V gene (reference sequence). CDR3 DNA: TGTGCCTGGACACAAAGCGGGAGGACCTACGAGCAGTACTTC. It yields the protein CAWTQSGRTYEQYF.

This clonotype was detected ten times or more. J is TRBJ2-1 and V is TRBV28, with a tentative D call TRBD1 (5 bases). From germline, CDR1 is MDHEN and CDR2 SYDVKM. The V gene lost 5 bases and the J gene lost 9 bases, with 11 bases spanning the gap. This CDR3 spans 12 amino acids. CDR3: CASSRGGAEQFF. In DNA, the CDR3 is TGTGCCAGCAGTAGGGGTGGGGCTGAGCAGTTCTTC.